The 28 T cell receptor beta chains reported below all come from one sample, sequenced in a study of cytomegalovirus exposure and HLA in healthy donors (TCRdb year 2017). Library creation used the immunoSEQ multiplex PCR assay. Not all clones reach the TCRdb copy of this immuneACCESS table, which keeps in-frame sequences only. Checked studies attribute under half of the gap to unresolved V genes and leave the rest unexplained. This sample is represented by about 200,000 clones; about 86% of them were singletons. The leading ten clones occupy around 3% of the sample. The sequenced sample was PBMCs. Receptors originate from a woman aged 18-29 years in good health and CMV-seronegative.

The chain has TRBV27 and TRBJ2-7; no definite D call. The V end was cut by 10 bases, the J end by 1 base, with 2 bases between. Per germline, CDR1 MNHEY and CDR2 SMNVEV (reference sequence). There are 9 residues in the CDR3. Here the CDR3 reads CATSYEQYF. CDR3 nucleotide sequence: TGTGCCACGTCCTACGAGCAGTACTTC.

This rearrangement joins TRBV12-2 to TRBJ2-3; TRBD2, as called in the table, went unchecked against the DNA. TRBV12-2 is flagged as a pseudogene. This CDR3 region has 18 residues. The CDR3 is CASRKRLANLTSTDTQYF. DNA for the CDR3: TGTGCAAGTCGCAAGAGACTAGCGAACTTGACTAGCACAGATACGCAGTATTTT.

The chain combines TRBV2 with TRBJ2-1, with D possibly matching TRBD1 (5 bases). Germline-derived CDR1 and CDR2 are SNHLY and FYNNEI. Trimming cost V 5 bases and J 8 bases, with 13 bases left between them. The CDR3 consists of 13 residues. The CDR3 sequence: CASSSQGYYEQFF. The CDR3 DNA reads TGTGCCAGCAGTTCCCAGGGTTATTATGAGCAGTTCTTC.

This clone was recorded only once. This chain connects TRBV10-2 to TRBJ2-7; a possible D gene is TRBD2 (5 bases). The germline gives CDR1 WSHSY, CDR2 SAAADI. V was clipped by 3 bases and J by 7 bases, with 13 bases between them. The CDR3 spans 13 residues. CDR3 residues: CASSELHRGEQYF. The CDR3 DNA sequence: TGCGCCAGCAGTGAACTCCACCGAGGGGAGCAGTACTTC.

This clone was seen only once. The J gene is TRBJ1-2, the V gene TRBV4-3; possible D gene TRBD1, 5 bases. Germline CDR1 LGHNA, CDR2 YSLEER. CDR3 length: 14 amino acids. Trimming shortened V by 4 bases and J by 2 bases, and 11 bases separated the two germline ends. The CDR3 loop is CASSPAAGNYGYTF. The CDR3 coding sequence is TGCGCCAGCAGCCCAGCCGCAGGGAACTATGGCTACACCTTC.

This clone was recorded a few times. The CDR3 loop reads CASSLAGLSYEQYF. The CDR3 bases are TGTGCCAGTAGTTTGGCAGGCCTCTCCTACGAGCAGTACTTC. The rearrangement uses TRBV19 and TRBJ2-7, with D unresolved. This CDR3 is 14 amino acids long. Germline V gives CDR1 LNHDA, CDR2 SQIVND (reference sequence). Trimming removed 5 bases from V and 0 bases from J, with 11 bases in between.

The rearrangement uses TRBV27 and TRBJ2-7; 8 bases fit TRBD1. V trimming: 1 base; J trimming: 4 bases; junction bases outside the gene matches: 6. The CDR3 is 15 amino acids. Germline V gene sequence: CDR1 MNHEY, CDR2 SMNVEV (reference sequence). CDR3 DNA sequence: TGTGCCAGCAGTTTATTTGGTGGACAGGGTTACGAGCAGTACTTC. It specifies CASSLFGGQGYEQYF.

The chain joins TRBV4-2 to TRBJ2-1; D ambiguous. The germline V and J ends were trimmed by 2 bases and 12 bases, with 14 bases remaining between them. Germline loops: CDR1 LGHNA, CDR2 YNFKEQ. This CDR3 comprises 13 residues. Here the CDR3 reads CASSQFLSVVQFF. In nucleotides, the CDR3 is TGTGCCAGCAGCCAATTCCTTTCTGTCGTGCAGTTCTTC.

This sequence joins TRBV5-4 and TRBJ2-7, with 8 bases that match TRBD2. The CDR3 is 13 amino acids. Germline V CDR1 and CDR2: SGHNT, YYREEE (reference sequence). J was trimmed by 5 bases and V by 1 base; bases with no gene match: 2. The DNA for the CDR3 is TGTGCCAGCAGCTTGACGGGGGGGGACGAGCAGTACTTC. Protein product: CASSLTGGDEQYF. Complete variable domain (other parts from reference TRBV5-4 and TRBJ2-7): ETGVTQSPTHLIKTRGQQVTLRCSSQSGHNTVSWYQQALGQGPQFIFQYYREEENGRGNFPPRFSGLQFPNYSSELNVNALELDDSALYLCASSLTGGDEQYFGPGTRLTVT.

This clone was found a few times. V usage is TRBV1 and J usage is TRBJ1-1; the DNA was not compared with TRBD1, the D call given in the table. TRBV1 is an annotated pseudogene. The CDR3 covers 15 residues. Written as DNA, the CDR3 is TGCACCAGCAGCCAAAACAGGGACAAGAACACTGAAGCTTTCTTT. Its protein product is CTSSQNRDKNTEAFF.

This chain links TRBV5-1 with TRBJ2-7; TRBD1 agrees at 7 bases. The CDR3 contains 15 residues. The V gene end was trimmed by 4 bases and the J gene end by 7 bases; junction bases not matched to a gene: 14. Germline V lookup: CDR1 SGHRS, CDR2 YFSETQ. The CDR3 region is CASSVRTGRLWEQYF. Here the CDR3 DNA reads TGCGCCAGCAGCGTACGGACAGGCCGCCTCTGGGAGCAGTACTTC.

The chain has TRBV27 and TRBJ2-7; 8 nucleotides match TRBD1. The CDR3 spans 15 residues. Germline V gives CDR1 MNHEY, CDR2 SMNVEV (reference sequence). With 0 bases clipped from V and 6 bases from J, the junction kept 7 bases outside the gene matches. As DNA, the CDR3 is TGTGCCAGCAGTTTATCGGCAGGGGGCTCCCTCGAGCAGTACTTC. It codes for CASSLSAGGSLEQYF.

V is TRBV27 and J is TRBJ2-5; no reliable D call. The CDR3 length is 12 residues. Between the trimmed V and J ends, which lost 4 bases and 2 bases, there was a span of 5 bases. CDR1 and CDR2 from the germline V gene are MNHEY and SMNVEV (reference sequence). The CDR3 here is CASSSLQETQYF. The DNA for the CDR3 is TGTGCCAGCAGTTCTCTACAAGAGACCCAGTACTTC.

V usage is TRBV7-8 and J usage is TRBJ2-7, with a weak D call TRBD1 (5 bases). Germline CDR1 reads SGHVS; CDR2 reads FQNEAQ. The germline V and J ends were trimmed by 1 base and 0 bases, with 10 bases remaining between them. This CDR3 spans 15 amino acids. The CDR3 DNA sequence: TGTGCCAGCAGCTTAGTGGACATCGACTCCTACGAGCAGTACTTC. Translated: CASSLVDIDSYEQYF.

V usage is TRBV30 and J usage is TRBJ1-5; the D gene is possibly TRBD1 (5 bases). Trimming pared 3 bases from V and 5 bases from J, leaving 17 bases between. From germline, CDR1 is GTSNPN and CDR2 SVGIG (reference sequence). The CDR3 has 15 amino acids. This CDR3 is CAWSDSGLAHQPQHF. The CDR3 DNA is TGTGCCTGGAGCGACAGTGGCCTTGCCCATCAGCCCCAGCATTTT. The full variable domain, in which reference TRBV30 and TRBJ1-5 provide the parts outside the CDR3, is SQTIHQWPATLVQPVGSPLSLECTVEGTSNPNLYWYRQAAGRGLQLLFYSVGIGQISSEVPQNLSASRPQDRQFILSSKKLLLSDSGFYLCAWSDSGLAHQPQHFGDGTRLSIL.

The rearrangement uses TRBV6-5 and TRBJ1-2; no reliable D call. Per the germline V gene, CDR1 is MNHEY and CDR2 is SVGAGI. This CDR3 has 11 residues. Deletions cut 6 bases from V and 4 bases from J, with 6 bases between. The CDR3 coding sequence is TGTGCCAGCAGGGGCCTCTATGGCTACACCTTC. It specifies CASRGLYGYTF.

The rearrangement uses TRBV27 and TRBJ1-2; D gene unclear. CDR1 is MNHEY, CDR2 SMNVEV, per germline (reference sequence). The CDR3 covers 13 residues. Trimming cost V 2 bases and J 4 bases, with 8 bases left between them. CDR3 in amino acids: CASSLAWAYGYTF. The CDR3 DNA is TGTGCCAGCAGTTTAGCCTGGGCCTATGGCTACACCTTC.

The gene calls are TRBV28 and TRBJ1-2; D not resolved. Germline-derived CDR1 and CDR2 are MDHEN and SYDVKM. The CDR3 spans 12 residues. V was cut by 3 bases and J by 4 bases, with 6 bases left in between. The CDR3 nucleotides read TGTGCCAGCAGTTTTTACACCTATGGCTACACCTTC. Translation: CASSFYTYGYTF.

The rearrangement joins TRBV7-9 to TRBJ2-3; 11 bases match TRBD2. J gave up 2 bases and V 4 bases, and 5 bases lay outside the gene matches. The CDR3 spans 16 residues. The germline gives CDR1 SEHNR, CDR2 FQNEAQ (reference sequence). CDR3 region: CASSSLAGGSTDTQYF. CDR3 DNA: TGTGCCAGCAGCTCCCTAGCGGGAGGCTCCACAGATACGCAGTATTTT.

The gene calls are TRBV7-6 and TRBJ1-3; a possible D gene is TRBD1 (5 bases). CDR3 length: 19 residues. CDR1 SGHVS and CDR2 FNYEAQ come from the germline V gene. Between the trimmed V and J ends, which lost 5 bases and 0 bases, there was a span of 23 bases. This CDR3 reads CASSPVLSTDGSSGNTIYF. The CDR3 DNA is TGTGCCAGCAGCCCCGTATTATCGACAGATGGAAGCTCTGGAAACACCATATATTTT.

The chain uses TRBV5-4 and TRBJ2-6; D unclear. Germline-derived CDR1 and CDR2 are SGHNT and YYREEE (reference sequence). The CDR3 length is 15 residues. V was pared by 4 bases and J by 4 bases, with 12 bases between. In DNA form, the CDR3 reads TGTGCCAGCAGCCTCCGGATCGGGGGGGCCAACGTCCTGACTTTC. Its protein is CASSLRIGGANVLTF.

This chain uses TRBV7-9 with TRBJ2-7, with 7 bases identical to TRBD1. Germline loops: CDR1 SEHNR, CDR2 FQNEAQ (reference sequence). J gave up 3 bases and V 5 bases, and 10 bases lay outside the gene matches. This CDR3 spans 15 amino acids. The chain's CDR3 is CASSAAGTALYEQYF. The DNA for the CDR3 is TGTGCCAGCAGCGCTGCCGGGACAGCGCTCTACGAGCAGTACTTC.

The chain has TRBV7-9 and TRBJ2-7; no firm D call. Trimming removed 5 bases at V and 2 bases at J, with 16 bases between. The CDR3 length is 15 residues. Germline CDR1 is SEHNR and CDR2 is FQNEAQ (reference sequence). CDR3 in amino acids: CASSPSLGTTYEQYF. DNA of the CDR3: TGTGCCAGCAGCCCCTCCCTTGGCACGACCTACGAGCAGTACTTC.

The V and J genes are TRBV2 and TRBJ2-3; TRBD2 matches 8 bases. The CDR3 contains 16 residues. Germline assignment: CDR1 SNHLY and CDR2 FYNNEI. V gave up 1 base and J gave up 4 bases; unmatched junction bases: 7. The DNA of the CDR3 is TGTGCCAGCAGTGAAGGCTTGGGACTAGTACCAGATACGCAGTATTTT. Translation gives CASSEGLGLVPDTQYF.

The chain recombines TRBV27 with TRBJ2-1; maybe TRBD2 (6 bases). The CDR3 is 12 amino acids. V gave up 8 bases and J gave up 4 bases, with 9 bases separating them. Looked up from germline, CDR1 is MNHEY and CDR2 is SMNVEV (reference sequence). The CDR3: CASSGVYNEQFF. The CDR3 DNA follows: TGTGCCAGCTCGGGGGTATACAATGAGCAGTTCTTC.

The chain combines TRBV2 with TRBJ1-4; maybe TRBD1 (6 bases). V shed 9 bases and J shed 8 bases, with 22 bases lying between them. CDR3 length: 15 residues. Germline lookup yields CDR1 SNHLY and CDR2 FYNNEI. The CDR3 reads CASGRTGGWGEKLFF. The CDR3 region has the DNA TGTGCCAGTGGCCGGACGGGGGGCTGGGGAGAAAAACTGTTTTTT.

This clone was found a few times. Other DNA sequences in this sample translate to the same CDR3. V and J are TRBV28 and TRBJ2-1; no clear D. Germline CDR1 reads MDHEN; CDR2 reads SYDVKM. CDR3 length equals 14 residues. V was shortened by 2 bases and J by 5 bases, with 10 bases between the two germline ends. CDR3 nucleotide sequence: TGTGCCAGCAGTTTAGGTAGTCCAAACAATGAGCAGTTCTTC. It specifies CASSLGSPNNEQFF.

V and J are TRBV11-1 and TRBJ2-3; 9 nucleotides align to TRBD2. The CDR3 runs 16 residues. Germline V gene lookup returns CDR1 SGHAT and CDR2 FQDESV (reference sequence). V lost 1 base and J lost 2; bases outside the gene matches: 4. In DNA, the CDR3 is TGTGCCAGCAGCTTAGGGACTAGCGCAAACACAGATACGCAGTATTTT. Protein product: CASSLGTSANTDTQYF.